Shown below are 19 T cell receptor beta chains from a single sample sequenced in a study of blood T cell repertoires in COVID-19. The repertoire was sequenced with immunoSEQ multiplex PCR; TCRdb's copy has only in-frame clones and lacks some. The table lists more than 95,000 clones, approximately 85% of them singletons. Sequencing used peripheral blood. The receptors stem from a man older than 75 with active or convalescent COVID-19.

The rearrangement joins TRBV7-3 to TRBJ2-3, with a tentative D call TRBD2 (6 bases). The CDR3 loop spans 15 amino acids. V gave up 1 base and J gave up 5 bases, with 13 bases separating them. Looked up from germline, CDR1 is SGHTA and CDR2 is FQGTGA. This CDR3 is CASSLMSGELDTQYF. The CDR3 DNA is TGTGCCAGCAGCTTAATGTCGGGGGAGCTAGATACGCAGTATTTT.

The chain uses TRBV28 and TRBJ2-5; 8 nucleotides match TRBD1. The J segment lost 1 base and the V segment lost 2 bases, leaving 3 bases of the junction unmatched. Germline lookup yields CDR1 MDHEN and CDR2 SYDVKM. The CDR3 is 15 amino acids. CDR3 in amino acids: CASSLTQGAQETQYF. DNA for the CDR3: TGTGCCAGCAGTTTAACCCAGGGGGCCCAAGAGACCCAGTACTTC. The full variable domain, completed using reference TRBV28 and TRBJ2-5, is DVKVTQSSRYLVKRTGEKVFLECVQDMDHENMFWYRQDPGLGLRLIYFSYDVKMKEKGDIPEGYSVSREKKERFSLILESASTNQTSMYLCASSLTQGAQETQYFGPGTRLLVL.

This clone was observed once. V is TRBV10-3 and J is TRBJ2-3; 10 bases are shared with TRBD2. The CDR3 is 15 residues long. CDR1 is ENHRY and CDR2 is SYGVKD in the germline V gene. V dropped 7 bases and J dropped 4; count of bases not matched to a gene: 8. CDR3 residues: CAITGERGGPDTQYF. DNA for the CDR3: TGTGCCATCACCGGGGAGCGGGGGGGCCCAGATACGCAGTATTTT.

The chain is built from TRBV18 and TRBJ2-5, with a possible D match to TRBD1 (6 bases). Germline assignment: CDR1 KGHSH and CDR2 LQKENI. Trimming stripped 3 bases from V and 0 bases from J, with 17 bases between. This CDR3 is built from 17 residues. For the CDR3, the DNA is TGTGCCAGCTCACCGAAGCAGGGACATTGGTACCAAGAGACCCAGTACTTC. Translated: CASSPKQGHWYQETQYF.

V and J are TRBV5-6 and TRBJ1-3; tentatively, D is TRBD1 (6 bases). Deletions cut 4 bases from V and 0 bases from J, with 11 bases between. Germline V gene sequence: CDR1 SGHDT, CDR2 YYEEEE. This CDR3 is built from 15 residues. In DNA form, the CDR3 reads TGTGCCAGCAGCGGTCAGGGGTACTCTGGAAACACCATATATTTT. It encodes CASSGQGYSGNTIYF.

The chain employs TRBV12-5 and TRBJ1-5; D unresolved. The V gene's germline CDR1 is LGHNT and CDR2 FRNRAP. This CDR3 has 16 amino acids. Trimming left V 6 bases short and J 4 bases short, with 19 bases between. In DNA, the CDR3 is TGTGCTAGTGGCCATCGGGTGAGTCCGCTTAATCAGCCCCAGCATTTT. Its translation: CASGHRVSPLNQPQHF. Variable domain in full (rest from reference TRBV12-5 and TRBJ1-5): DARVTQTPRHKVTEMGQEVTMRCQPILGHNTVFWYRQTMMQGLELLAYFRNRAPLDDSGMPKDRFSAEMPDATLATLKIQPSEPRDSAVYFCASGHRVSPLNQPQHFGDGTRLSIL.

The V call is TRBV6-5, the J call TRBJ2-5; TRBD1 aligns across 7 bases. V gave up 6 bases and J gave up 2 bases; unmatched junction bases: 9. Germline lookup yields CDR1 MNHEY and CDR2 SVGAGI. The CDR3 is 15 residues long. The CDR3: CASSLLGRGQETQYF. The CDR3 nucleotides are TGTGCCAGCAGCCTACTAGGCAGGGGGCAAGAGACCCAGTACTTC.

This clone occurred once. CDR3 protein: CASSRDRGGQPQHF. The CDR3 coding sequence is TGTGCCAGCAGCCGCGACAGGGGAGGACAGCCCCAGCATTTT. The genes are TRBV6-5 and TRBJ1-5; 8 bases line up with TRBD1. Germline V gene data show CDR1 as MNHEY and CDR2 as SVGAGI. J lost 7 bases, V lost 6 bases, and 8 bases had no gene match. The CDR3 extends over 14 amino acids.

This chain uses TRBV3-1 (or the pseudogene TRBV3-2) with TRBJ2-7; maybe TRBD1 (5 bases). This CDR3 has 16 residues. Trimming cost V 1 base and J 5 bases, with 18 bases left between them. The germline CDR1 and CDR2 sequences are LGHDT and YNNKEL (reference sequence). The CDR3 loop is CASSQGEAGIINEQYF. In DNA form, the CDR3 reads TGTGCCAGCAGCCAAGGCGAGGCAGGGATTATCAACGAGCAGTACTTC.

A single count supports this clone. The chain carries TRBV5-6 and TRBJ1-2, with 9 bases that match TRBD1. V lost 4 bases to trimming and J lost 2 bases; unmatched junction nucleotides: 3. The CDR3 sequence is 14 residues long. CDR1 and CDR2 (germline): SGHDT, YYEEEE. CDR3 nucleotide sequence: TGTGCCAGCAGCGCTGGACAGGGGAACTATGGCTACACCTTC. The encoded protein is CASSAGQGNYGYTF.

This clone was picked up one time. The J gene is TRBJ2-7, the V gene TRBV7-3; 7 bases align to TRBD2. Germline V CDR1 and CDR2: SGHTA, FQGTGA. V lost 5 bases to trimming and J lost 2 bases; unmatched junction nucleotides: 3. There are 13 residues in the CDR3. CDR3 amino acids: CASSAGTTYEQYF. The CDR3 DNA sequence: TGTGCCAGCAGCGCTGGGACTACCTACGAGCAGTACTTC.

On this clone itself: Other DNA sequences in this sample translate to the same CDR3. This chain joins TRBV19 and TRBJ2-7; 9 nucleotides line up with TRBD1. The CDR3 is made up of 13 amino acids. Germline CDR1 is LNHDA and CDR2 is SQIVND (reference sequence). The V and J ends lost 6 bases and 4 bases, in that order; junction bases with no gene match: 4. In DNA, the CDR3 is TGTGCCAGTAGCCGGGACAGGGAGTACGAGCAGTACTTC. This codes for CASSRDREYEQYF.

The chain recombines TRBV30 with TRBJ1-5; D uncertain. Germline V lookup: CDR1 GTSNPN, CDR2 SVGIG (reference sequence). The CDR3 sequence is 12 residues long. V gave up 1 base and J gave up 7 bases, with 8 bases separating them. DNA for the CDR3: TGTGCCTGGAGTGGGGGAGGGCAGCCCCAGCATTTT. This encodes CAWSGGGQPQHF.

This chain uses TRBV7-7 with TRBJ2-2; D not certain. Between the trimmed V and J ends, which lost 1 base and 1 base, there was a span of 7 bases. The germline V gene has CDR1 SSHAT and CDR2 FNYEAQ (reference sequence). This CDR3 comprises 15 residues. The CDR3 region is CASSLGARNTGELFF. The CDR3 DNA sequence: TGTGCCAGCAGCTTAGGGGCAAGGAACACCGGGGAGCTGTTTTTT.

The chain links TRBV30 to TRBJ2-5, with TRBD2 matching over 11 bases. The CDR3 has 16 amino acids. Germline V gives CDR1 GTSNPN, CDR2 SVGIG (reference sequence). Trimming removed 5 bases from V and 5 bases from J; junction bases left unmatched: 13. Here the CDR3 reads CAWGFSGRADRETQYF. CDR3 DNA: TGTGCCTGGGGCTTTAGCGGGAGGGCCGACCGGGAGACCCAGTACTTC.

V and J are TRBV5-4 and TRBJ2-1; possible D gene TRBD2, 7 bases. The germline CDR1 and CDR2 sequences are SGHNT and YYREEE (reference sequence). This CDR3 has 17 amino acids. The V end lost 0 bases, the J end lost 7 bases, and 20 bases lay between the germline ends. Written as DNA, the CDR3 is TGTGCCAGCAGCTTGGCCGTGGGCGGGGGTAGGGGGAATGAGCAGTTCTTC. Protein: CASSLAVGGGRGNEQFF.

This clone was counted once. V and J are TRBV6-2 or TRBV6-3 and TRBJ2-1, with 10 nucleotides matching TRBD2. V was pared by 6 bases and J by 7 bases, with 9 bases of the junction left unmatched. This CDR3 region has 15 residues. Per the germline V gene, CDR1 is MNHEY and CDR2 is SVGEGT. The CDR3 sequence: CASSPLAGDENEQFF. The CDR3 bases are TGTGCCAGCAGCCCCCTAGCGGGAGACGAAAATGAGCAGTTCTTC.

This sequence joins TRBV21-1 and TRBJ2-7; TRBD2, the table's D call, was not compared with the DNA. TRBV21-1 is a documented pseudogene. The CDR3 has 14 amino acids. The CDR3: CASSNWVGEHEQYF. The DNA for the CDR3 is TGTGCCAGCAGCAATTGGGTGGGAGAGCACGAGCAGTACTTC.

A word on this clone: The sample carries other DNA sequences with the same CDR3. J is TRBJ1-5 and V is TRBV6-5; weak D call: TRBD1 (5 bases). With 5 bases removed from V and 1 base from J, the gap between germline ends came to 12 bases. Germline CDR1 is MNHEY and CDR2 is SVGAGI. The CDR3 extends over 15 amino acids. The CDR3 loop reads CASSRQGLSNQPQHF. The CDR3 coding sequence is TGTGCCAGCAGTCGTCAGGGACTCAGCAATCAGCCCCAGCATTTT.